Presented here are 8 T cell receptor beta chains from one specimen sequenced in a study of CD4 and CD8 cells across lung adenocarcinoma regions. TCRdb re-called the PCR reads with MiXCR, one entry per CDR3 protein. The sample carries some 20,000 distinct CDR3 sequences, roughly half recorded once. Sequencing was carried out using CD8+ T cells from the center of a lung tumor. All receptors come from a female donor with lung adenocarcinoma. The CD4 and CD8 labels of this study may be unreliable.

This clonotype was seen once. Compared with germline, one end of the junction differs, possibly owing to a read error. V gene TRBV6-1 combines with J gene TRBJ2-4, with D possibly being TRBD1 (7 bases). Looked up from germline, CDR1 is MNHNS and CDR2 is SASEGT. There are 14 residues in the CDR3. The CDR3 DNA reads as TGTGGCAGCAGGGGGGTGCGAGAGGTAAATACGCAGTACTTC. The encoded protein is CGSRGVREVNTQYF.

V usage is TRBV6-1 and J usage is TRBJ2-1; D is unclear. The CDR3 spans 13 residues. Trimming removed 3 bases at V and 9 bases at J, with 12 bases between. Per germline, CDR1 MNHNS and CDR2 SASEGT. The CDR3 loop reads CASSDRPSSEQFF. In DNA, the CDR3 is TGTGCCAGCAGTGACCGACCTTCCAGTGAGCAGTTCTTC.

This clonotype has ten or more counts. This chain uses TRBV6-1 with TRBJ1-3, with TRBD1 as a possible D gene (5 bases). The CDR3 loop spans 14 amino acids. Trimming removed 6 bases from V and 2 bases from J, with 11 bases in between. Germline V gives CDR1 MNHNS, CDR2 SASEGT. CDR3 loop: CASRIVGAGNTIYF. As DNA, the CDR3 is TGTGCCAGCAGGATCGTGGGGGCTGGAAACACCATATATTTT.

CDR3 in DNA: TGTGCCAGCGCTCCCGGGACGGGGGAAGAGCAGTTCTTC. Its protein is CASAPGTGEEQFF. The V call is TRBV12-3 or TRBV12-4, the J call TRBJ2-1, with D perhaps TRBD2 (6 bases). CDR3 size: 13 residues. The germline V and J ends were trimmed by 8 bases and 10 bases, with 18 bases remaining between them.

The rearrangement links TRBV10-2 to TRBJ2-1; D not certain. The CDR3 sequence is 11 residues long. The V gene lost 5 bases and the J gene lost 9 bases, with 8 bases spanning the gap. Looked up from germline, CDR1 is WSHSY and CDR2 is SAAADI. This CDR3 is CASSSRSEQFF. Here the CDR3 DNA reads TGCGCCAGCAGTTCCCGGAGTGAGCAGTTCTTC.

This chain uses TRBV15 with TRBJ2-7, with D unresolved. V was clipped by 1 base and J by 5 bases, with 6 bases between them. CDR3 length: 12 amino acids. Germline V CDR1 and CDR2: LNHNV, YYDKDF (reference sequence). The DNA for the CDR3 is TGTGCCACCAGCAGAGGTTACGACGAGCAGTACGTC. It translates to CATSRGYDEQYV.

About this clonotype: A read error may account for a junction end that differs from germline. This rearrangement joins TRBV27 to TRBJ2-4, with D hard to call. The CDR3 has 13 residues. CDR1 is MNHEY, CDR2 SMNVEV, per germline (reference sequence). Here the CDR3 DNA reads TGTGCCAGGGGGTTGCGAGTCACAGACACTCAGTATTTC. Translating it yields CARGLRVTDTQYF.

Of note for this clonotype: A junction boundary mismatches the germline segment, possibly from a read error. The rearrangement links TRBV10-1 to TRBJ2-4; D assignment may be TRBD1 or TRBD2 (5 bases each). CDR1 and CDR2 (germline): WNHNN, SYGVQD (reference sequence). CDR3 size: 14 residues. The DNA for the CDR3 is TGCGGCAGCACGGGGCTGTGGGCCAAAAACACGCAGTACTTC. Protein: CGSTGLWAKNTQYF.